The 30 T cell receptor beta chains below were found in one sample sequenced in a study of blood T cell repertoires in COVID-19. Assay: immunoSEQ multiplex PCR; the TCRdb copy retains only in-frame clones and omits some. The table lists about 310,000 clones, 70% to 90% of them singletons. Material: peripheral blood. The receptors shown here come from a woman between 50 and 59 years old who had recovered from COVID-19.

The V and J genes are TRBV6-1 and TRBJ1-4; possibly TRBD1 for D (6 bases). This CDR3 is 14 amino acids long. Germline-derived CDR1 and CDR2 are MNHNS and SASEGT. V lost 6 bases, J lost 7 bases, and 15 bases lay in between. CDR3 DNA sequence: TGTGCCAGCAGGGGGGGGGCGCAAACTGAAAAACTGTTTTTT. It is translated as CASRGGAQTEKLFF.

The chain recombines TRBV5-4 with TRBJ1-1; 9 nucleotides align to TRBD1. Trimming cost V 4 bases and J 3 bases; bases outside gene matches: 10. The germline CDR1 and CDR2 sequences are SGHNT and YYREEE (reference sequence). The CDR3 is made up of 16 amino acids. The CDR3: CASSSRQGVSDTEAFF. The CDR3 DNA reads as TGTGCCAGCAGCAGCCGACAGGGGGTGTCGGACACTGAAGCTTTCTTT.

V gene TRBV14 combines with J gene TRBJ2-7; the match to TRBD1 covers 7 bases. The germline V gene has CDR1 SGHDN and CDR2 FVKESK. The CDR3 is made up of 16 amino acids. Trimming at V came to 2 bases and at J to 4 bases, leaving 11 bases not matched to a gene. CDR3 region: CASSQWTRDSKYEQYF. The CDR3 DNA reads TGTGCCAGCAGCCAATGGACCCGGGACAGCAAGTACGAGCAGTACTTC.

The rearrangement links TRBV4-1 to TRBJ2-3; D unresolved. Germline CDR1 and CDR2: MGHRA and YSYEKL. With 1 base removed from V and 6 bases from J, the gap between germline ends came to 17 bases. The CDR3 spans 16 residues. CDR3 nucleotide sequence: TGCGCCAGCAGCCAAGGAGTTCTAGATCAGAGGGATACGCAGTATTTT. Its protein product is CASSQGVLDQRDTQYF.

J is TRBJ2-3 and V is TRBV7-2, with D uncertain. Trimming pared 5 bases from V and 9 bases from J, leaving 9 bases between. The CDR3 contains 11 residues. Germline V lookup: CDR1 SGHTA, CDR2 FQGNSA. In nucleotides, the CDR3 is TGTGCCAGCAGCCCTAGTGAAACGCAGTATTTT. Its protein is CASSPSETQYF.

The chain links TRBV5-4 to TRBJ2-5; D may be TRBD2 (6 bases). CDR1 is SGHNT, CDR2 YYREEE, per germline (reference sequence). This CDR3 region has 14 residues. The ends were cut back, 2 bases at V and 1 base at J, with 9 bases in the middle. CDR3 sequence: CASSFSGVQETQYF. CDR3 sequence (DNA): TGTGCCAGCAGCTTCTCGGGAGTCCAAGAGACCCAGTACTTC.

The J gene is TRBJ2-7, the V gene TRBV7-8; 13 nucleotides match TRBD2. CDR1 and CDR2 from the germline V gene are SGHVS and FQNEAQ. V shed 1 base, J shed 4 bases, and the junction held 7 bases outside the gene matches. The CDR3 contains 17 residues. CDR3 bases: TGTGCCAGCAGCTTAGACTTTAGGACTAGCGGGAGATACGAGCAGTACTTC. Its translation: CASSLDFRTSGRYEQYF.

This chain links TRBV10-3 with TRBJ1-1; 8 bases are shared with TRBD1. The germline CDR1 and CDR2 sequences are ENHRY and SYGVKD. The V gene end was trimmed by 11 bases and the J gene end by 0 bases; junction bases not matched to a gene: 17. The CDR3 extends over 17 amino acids. CDR3 sequence reads: CAAGKFTGGSMNTEAFF. CDR3 nucleotide sequence: TGTGCCGCCGGGAAATTCACAGGGGGTTCCATGAACACTGAAGCTTTCTTT.

V is TRBV3-1 (or the pseudogene TRBV3-2) and J is TRBJ2-2; a weak D match, TRBD2 (7 bases). V was cut by 4 bases and J by 6 bases, with 15 bases left in between. This CDR3 is built from 15 residues. Germline V gives CDR1 LGHDT, CDR2 YNNKEL (reference sequence). CDR3 sequence reads: CASSRGLAVSGELFF. The CDR3 nucleotides are TGTGCCAGCAGCCGGGGGCTAGCGGTATCCGGGGAGCTGTTTTTT.

The CDR3 coding sequence is TGTGCCAGCAGCGGGGGACAGGGGGCTCCAACCTACGAGCAGTACTTC. It specifies CASSGGQGAPTYEQYF. The V and J genes are TRBV5-6 and TRBJ2-7, with TRBD1 matching over 12 bases. The junction had 7 bases not matched to a gene; V was cut back by 4 bases and J by 2 bases. The CDR3 loop spans 16 amino acids. Germline V gene lookup returns CDR1 SGHDT and CDR2 YYEEEE.

V gene TRBV11-3 combines with J gene TRBJ2-1; the D is unclear. Germline V lookup: CDR1 SGHNT, CDR2 YENEEA. V gave up 5 bases and J gave up 1 base, with 9 bases separating them. The CDR3 has 14 amino acids. The CDR3 bases are TGTGCCAGCAGCCGAAGCCGGTCCTACAATGAGCAGTTCTTC. Residues: CASSRSRSYNEQFF.

The genes are TRBV29-1 and TRBJ1-1, with no clear D. Trimming took off 6 bases at V and 6 bases at J, with 11 bases between the two ends. The CDR3 loop spans 11 amino acids. Germline lookup yields CDR1 SQVTM and CDR2 ANQGSEA. The CDR3 loop is CSVIWSAEAFF. For the CDR3, the DNA is TGCAGCGTCATCTGGTCGGCTGAAGCTTTCTTT.

The chain carries TRBV5-6 and TRBJ1-3, with unresolved D. Germline V gene sequence: CDR1 SGHDT, CDR2 YYEEEE. Trimming stripped 4 bases from V and 5 bases from J, with 7 bases between. This CDR3 region has 12 residues. This CDR3 reads CASSVSRNTIYF. DNA for the CDR3: TGTGCCAGCAGCGTATCTAGAAACACCATATATTTT.

The rearrangement joins TRBV5-4 to TRBJ2-2; D call uncertain. The CDR3 is made up of 13 amino acids. CDR1 and CDR2 from the germline V gene are SGHNT and YYREEE (reference sequence). Trimming took 0 bases from V and 6 from J, leaving 6 bases between them. In nucleotides, the CDR3 is TGTGCCAGCAGCTTGGGAGTGGCCGGGGAGCTGTTTTTT. Its protein is CASSLGVAGELFF.

CDR3 region: CAISESSVIDTQYF. The CDR3, as DNA: TGTGCCATCAGTGAGTCTAGCGTTATAGATACGCAGTATTTT. The rearrangement joins TRBV10-3 to TRBJ2-3; D is perhaps TRBD2 (5 bases). V was trimmed by 0 bases and J by 5 bases, leaving 9 bases between them. CDR1 and CDR2 (germline): ENHRY, SYGVKD. The CDR3 extends over 14 amino acids.

The V call is TRBV6-2 or TRBV6-3, the J call TRBJ2-7; 8 bases match TRBD1. The CDR3 extends over 15 amino acids. Losses at the gene ends were 3 bases for V and 6 bases for J; bases not matched to a gene: 10. Germline CDR1 reads MNHEY; CDR2 reads SVGEGT. The chain's CDR3 is CASSYALTGESEQYF. The DNA of the CDR3 is TGTGCCAGCAGTTATGCGCTGACAGGGGAGTCCGAGCAGTACTTC.

CDR3 in amino acids: CASSLHYGQGYGYTF. CDR3 bases: TGTGCCAGCAGTTTACATTATGGACAGGGTTACGGCTACACCTTC. The gene calls are TRBV28 and TRBJ1-2, with TRBD1 identical over 8 bases. The V gene's germline CDR1 is MDHEN and CDR2 SYDVKM. V trimming: 2 bases; J trimming: 8 bases; junction bases outside the gene matches: 10. The CDR3 loop spans 15 amino acids.

The chain couples TRBV29-1 to TRBJ2-7, with D perhaps TRBD1 (7 bases). V shed 6 bases and J shed 3 bases, with 15 bases lying between them. There are 13 residues in the CDR3. Germline CDR1 and CDR2: SQVTM and ANQGSEA. The CDR3 DNA sequence: TGCAGCGTCTCAGGGGGGTCCGACTACGAGCAGTACTTC. Translating it yields CSVSGGSDYEQYF.

V and J are TRBV7-8 and TRBJ2-2; tentatively, D is TRBD1 (6 bases). V dropped 4 bases and J dropped 3 bases, with 15 bases sitting between them. There are 16 residues in the CDR3. The germline CDR1 and CDR2 sequences are SGHVS and FQNEAQ. The CDR3 loop reads CASSSRRQEYTGELFF. The CDR3 DNA reads TGTGCCAGCAGCTCGAGGAGACAGGAATACACCGGGGAGCTGTTTTTT.

V is TRBV20-1 and J is TRBJ2-7; D uncertain. CDR3 length equals 10 residues. Trimming took off 0 bases at V and 5 bases at J, with 2 bases between the two ends. From germline, CDR1 is DFQATT and CDR2 SNEGSKA (reference sequence). The DNA for the CDR3 is TGCAGTGCTAGAGATAACGAGCAGTACTTC. Translating gives CSARDNEQYF.

The rearrangement uses TRBV5-1 and TRBJ2-5; 9 nucleotides align to TRBD2. Germline CDR1 and CDR2: SGHRS and YFSETQ. V dropped 2 bases and J dropped 5; count of bases not matched to a gene: 4. The CDR3 has 14 amino acids. CDR3 amino acids: CASSFAGGRETQYF. CDR3 in DNA: TGCGCCAGCAGCTTTGCGGGAGGGCGGGAGACCCAGTACTTC.

This chain connects TRBV6-6 to TRBJ2-3, with unresolved D. Looked up from germline, CDR1 is MNHNY and CDR2 is SVGAGI (reference sequence). The CDR3 is 13 residues long. V shed 6 bases and J shed 3 bases, with 10 bases lying between them. The CDR3 coding sequence is TGTGCCAGCAGACCCAGGCAAACAGATACGCAGTATTTT. It yields the protein CASRPRQTDTQYF.

The chain combines TRBV30 with TRBJ2-7; D not resolved. The CDR3 is 13 residues long. Germline V gene lookup returns CDR1 GTSNPN and CDR2 SVGIG (reference sequence). The V and J ends lost 3 bases and 2 bases respectively, with 11 bases between them. The CDR3 nucleotides are TGTGCCTGGAGGGCCCCTGGGCCCTACGAGCAGTACTTC. Translation gives CAWRAPGPYEQYF.

This clone was recorded only once. As DNA, the CDR3 is TGTGCCAGCTTGAGCATGAACACTGAAGCTTTCTTT. This codes for CASLSMNTEAFF. The V and J genes are TRBV18 and TRBJ1-1; D gene uncertain. CDR3 size: 12 residues. Trimming pared 7 bases from V and 0 bases from J, leaving 6 bases between. CDR1 and CDR2 (germline): KGHSH, LQKENI.

The chain combines TRBV5-1 with TRBJ2-7; the match to TRBD2 covers 11 bases. After removal of 6 bases from V and 6 bases from J, the junction contained 11 bases not matched to a gene. The CDR3 covers 15 residues. Germline V gives CDR1 SGHRS, CDR2 YFSETQ. The CDR3 sequence is CASTLSGRALSEQYF. CDR3 nucleotides: TGCGCCAGCACCCTTAGCGGGAGGGCCTTGTCCGAGCAGTACTTC.

V is TRBV2 and J is TRBJ1-6; no reliable D call. Germline CDR1 is SNHLY and CDR2 is FYNNEI. With 6 bases removed from V and 11 bases from J, the gap between germline ends came to 11 bases. The CDR3 loop spans 12 amino acids. CDR3 nucleotide sequence: TGTGCCAGCAGAGCGGCAGGCCCACCCCTCCACTTT. It encodes CASRAAGPPLHF. Full variable domain (missing parts from reference TRBV2 and TRBJ1-6): EPEVTQTPSHQVTQMGQEVILRCVPISNHLYFYWYRQILGQKVEFLVSFYNNEISEKSEIFDDQFSVERPDGSNFTLKIRSTKLEDSAMYFCASRAAGPPLHFGNGTRLTVT.

The chain links TRBV6-5 to TRBJ1-2; D not certain. Trimming shortened V by 0 bases and J by 0 bases, and 8 bases separated the two germline ends. This CDR3 is built from 15 residues. CDR1 and CDR2 (germline): MNHEY, SVGAGI. CDR3 sequence reads: CASSYSGSANYGYTF. DNA of the CDR3: TGTGCCAGCAGTTACTCCGGGTCGGCTAACTATGGCTACACCTTC.

J is TRBJ2-7 and V is TRBV5-1, with 7 bases aligning to TRBD1. CDR3 length equals 14 residues. V lost 3 bases, J lost 2 bases, and 5 bases stayed unmatched. From germline, CDR1 is SGHRS and CDR2 YFSETQ. The CDR3 nucleotides are TGCGCCAGCAGCTCCGGGACAGATCCCTACGAGCAGTACTTC. It is translated as CASSSGTDPYEQYF.

This rearrangement joins TRBV5-4 to TRBJ2-5; a weak D match, TRBD1 (6 bases). From germline, CDR1 is SGHNT and CDR2 YYREEE (reference sequence). Trimming removed 1 base at V and 0 bases at J, with 7 bases between. The CDR3 totals 14 residues. The CDR3 spells CASSLNRDQETQYF. CDR3 nucleotides: TGTGCCAGCAGCTTGAACAGGGACCAAGAGACCCAGTACTTC.

This chain joins TRBV5-6 and TRBJ2-5; the D gene is possibly TRBD1 (6 bases). Trimming left V 4 bases short and J 5 bases short, with 9 bases between. CDR1 is SGHDT, CDR2 YYEEEE, per germline. CDR3 length: 12 amino acids. The CDR3 bases are TGTGCCAGCAGCATCACAGGGGAGACCCAGTACTTC. Its protein product is CASSITGETQYF. Filled out from reference TRBV5-6 and TRBJ2-5, the complete variable domain reads DAGVTQSPTHLIKTRGQQVTLRCSPKSGHDTVSWYQQALGQGPQFIFQYYEEEERQRGNFPDRFSGHQFPNYSSELNVNALLLGDSALYLCASSITGETQYFGPGTRLLVL.